This TCR beta chain originates from a study of T cells in Graves' hyperthyroidism and ophthalmopathy (dated by TCRdb to between 2019 and 2020). Background on the whole study: Peripheral blood samples were taken at the time of initial diagnosis, prior to any treatment. The roughly 100 discovery patients were divided at random into training and test sets in a 7:3 ratio. In six Graves' hyperthyroidism patients, the study also compared T-cell repertoires from thyroid tissue with T-cell repertoires from blood. The paper describes TCR Vbeta CDR3 sequencing of around 130 peripheral blood samples, made up of 43 ophthalmopathy patients, approximately 76 hyperthyroidism patients and about 17 progressor patients. An independent validation cohort of 18 to 20 hyperthyroidism patients and approximately 16 patients who later progressed to ophthalmopathy tested prospective prediction of ophthalmopathy. Once sampling was done, hyperthyroidism patients were given methimazole at a starting dose of 30 mg daily, whereas ophthalmopathy patients were given high-dose intravenous methylprednisolone. TCR V-J signatures able to tell the groups apart were searched for in a discovery cohort of 90 to 100 patients, of whom more than 40 had Graves' ophthalmopathy and about 60 had stable Graves' hyperthyroidism. The paper's findings and limits, for the study overall: In validation, progression to ophthalmopathy was predicted by the model with about 70% sensitivity and 72.22% specificity, a median of approximately 6.5 months before onset. A 13 V-J signature model separated ophthalmopathy from stable hyperthyroidism, with roughly 88% sensitivity and about 81% specificity in cross-validation and 80%/75% in testing. Sample size was not statistically predetermined, and blinding of investigators to group allocation was not performed. Most expanded thyroid clonotypes (frequency above 0.001) were also detected in blood, suggesting blood repertoires may reflect thyroid immune responses.

The TCR beta CDR3 regions were amplified from RNA transcripts. The first round of RT-PCR for the TCR CDR3 was performed with the HTBI primer set and the Qiagen OneStep RT-PCR kit. The libraries were constructed in a second round of multiplex PCR and then size-selected and purified. Paired-end sequencing of the libraries was performed with 100 bp reads on an Illumina HiSeq2000. The published analysis was carried out like this. Raw data were processed with SOAPnuke, discarding reads with adapters, uncalled bases, mean Phred below 15, or no exact constant-primer or identifier match. COPE v1.2.5 was used to merge the high-quality paired reads, and each unique nucleotide sequence was defined as a clonotype. MiTCR v1.1 was used to align the clonotypes against IMGT TRBV, TRBD and TRBJ reference segments. The analysis included only V-J combinations with a frequency above 0.0001, which together covered approximately 99% of the repertoires. A TCS score was defined as the ratio of F50 (clonal expansion) to E x V (chaos), with BLOSUM62-based TCRdist applied between CDR3 peptides within each V-J. Welch's t-statistics and random forest reduced roughly 540 V-J features to about 12, which were used in a naive Bayes classifier (R e1071). Thyroid-blood repertoire similarity was quantified with the Morisita-Horn index. TCRdb reprocessing: public reads trimmed at Q25 with fastp, clones called with MiXCR, in-frame beta chains kept. For every CDR3 protein sequence, its rows merge into one entry that carries the most common genes and DNA. These V and J calls are TCRdb output, not the study's own analysis. This sample lists hundreds of thousands of distinct CDR3 sequences; roughly 40% were detected once. The ten biggest clones cover 8.9% of the sample.

Graves' hyperthyroidism was defined as stable when no progression to ophthalmopathy occurred over 18 months of follow-up. Hyperthyroidism patients were newly diagnosed, had a disease duration of under 2 months, and were aged 18 to 65 years. Patients with uncontrolled infections, other autoimmune diseases, pregnancy or lactation were excluded. Diagnoses were based on clinical symptoms, serum thyroxine and TRAb, thyroid ultrasound and orbital computed tomography. PBMCs were isolated from 10 ml of fresh peripheral blood by Ficoll-Paque density gradient centrifugation. Trizol reagent was used to extract total RNA, and RNA quality was then checked on an Agilent 2100 Bioanalyzer. This clonotype was seen repeatedly, ten times or more. This clone's antigen is unknown. No much larger clone is present one base from it, and per-base qualities are unavailable. V loses 5 bases of germline sequence and J loses 9 bases, and the interval between the two ends is 14 bases. Per the germline V gene (reference sequence), SEHNR is the CDR1 and FQNEAQ is the CDR2. Counted from cysteine to phenylalanine, this CDR3 has 12 amino acids. Kept here is only the CDR3 DNA, which spans 36 bases and is read in frame from base 1.

The material sequenced was blood. The origin of this receptor is a man aged 18 to 29 with Graves' hyperthyroidism. Recombination connected TRBV7-9 to TRBJ2-7, with the D gene call left open. The DNA sequence reads TGTGCCAGCAGCCCTCCCTTCGCAAGGCAGTACTTC. Protein translation: CASSPPFARQYF.